Described below is a single TCR beta chain sequence and its context. This record belongs to a study of blood T cell repertoires in COVID-19. Study as a whole: There were acute and convalescent COVID-19 samples, and they came from the United States, Italy and Spain.

Libraries were prepared by immunoSEQ multiplex PCR; TCRdb keeps only in-frame clonotypes and omits some of them. This sample yields about 480,000 clones, of which 80% to 90% are seen a single time; approximately 8% belongs to the top ten. V shed 6 bases and J 5 bases; nucleotides not matched to a gene: 2. CDR3 length: 13 amino acids. From germline, CDR1 is MNHEY and CDR2 SVGAGI. This receptor was obtained from an older woman who had recovered from COVID-19. The sequencing sample was made of PBMCs or T cells enriched from blood (not recorded which). V and J are TRBV6-5 and TRBJ2-3; TRBD2 aligns across 10 bases. Here the CDR3 reads CASRSGGGDTQYF. The CDR3 nucleotides read TGTGCCAGCAGAAGCGGGGGGGGAGATACGCAGTATTTT.